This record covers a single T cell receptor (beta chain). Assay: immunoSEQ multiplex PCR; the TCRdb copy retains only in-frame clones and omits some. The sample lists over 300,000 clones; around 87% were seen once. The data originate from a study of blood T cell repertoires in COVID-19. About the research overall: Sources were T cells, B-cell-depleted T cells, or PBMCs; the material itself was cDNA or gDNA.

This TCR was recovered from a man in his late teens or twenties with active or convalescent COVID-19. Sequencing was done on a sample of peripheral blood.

The CDR3 DNA reads as TGTGCCAGCAGCATTTACCGAGGTGGGGCTAACACTGAAGCTTTCTTT. Translating gives CASSIYRGGANTEAFF. The chain links TRBV6-6 to TRBJ1-1; maybe TRBD1 (5 bases). The CDR3 runs 16 residues. The germline gives CDR1 MNHNY, CDR2 SVGAGI (reference sequence). Trimming took 6 bases from V and 2 from J, leaving 19 bases between them.